Below, 23 T cell receptor beta chains from the same sample are listed, as sequenced in a study of OX40 agonist ivuxolimab in advanced cancers. The assay was immunoSEQ multiplex PCR, and TCRdb's table has in-frame clones only and misses some. Among some 85,000 clones listed, 91% were seen once. The starting material was CD4+ or CD8+ T cells sorted from blood, obtained in a trial of the OX40 agonist ivuxolimab. Source of these receptors: an adult with an advanced solid tumor such as melanoma, head and neck, liver or kidney cancer.

V and J are TRBV7-9 and TRBJ2-3, with D possibly matching TRBD1 (6 bases). Germline CDR1 SEHNR, CDR2 FQNEAQ (reference sequence). This CDR3 contains 15 residues. V was trimmed by 5 bases and J by 2 bases, leaving 14 bases between them. The CDR3 loop is CASSDRTALTDTQYF. The CDR3 DNA follows: TGTGCCAGCAGCGACCGGACAGCCCTCACAGATACGCAGTATTTT.

The chain recombines TRBV5-1 with TRBJ2-3; TRBD2 agrees at 8 bases. The CDR3 loop spans 15 amino acids. The V gene end was trimmed by 0 bases and the J gene end by 2 bases; junction bases not matched to a gene: 2. The germline V gene has CDR1 SGHRS and CDR2 YFSETQ. For the CDR3, the DNA is TGCGCCAGCAGCTTGGGAGCGGGGGCCACAGATACGCAGTATTTT. Its translation: CASSLGAGATDTQYF.

The J gene is TRBJ2-7, the V gene TRBV11-2, with a weak D call TRBD2 (7 bases). Germline V gives CDR1 SGHAT, CDR2 FQNNGV. There are 15 residues in the CDR3. V lost 4 bases to trimming and J lost 0 bases, with 13 bases between them. In DNA form, the CDR3 reads TGTGCCAGCAGCTCCGGGGCGGGGGCCTCCTACGAGCAGTACTTC. It yields the protein CASSSGAGASYEQYF. The entire variable domain, with the rest obtained from reference TRBV11-2 and TRBJ2-7, is as follows: EAGVAQSPRYKIIEKRQSVAFWCNPISGHATLYWYQQILGQGPKLLIQFQNNGVVDDSQLPKDRFSAERLKGVDSTLKIQPAKLEDSAVYLCASSSGAGASYEQYFGPGTRLTVT.

The chain joins TRBV9 to TRBJ1-3; D perhaps matches TRBD1 (5 bases). The length of the CDR3 is 14 residues. The V gene's germline CDR1 is SGDLS and CDR2 YYNGEE. V lost 0 bases and J 3 bases, leaving 7 bases between the germline ends. The CDR3 protein is CASSVDQGGNTIYF. The CDR3 DNA reads as TGTGCCAGCAGCGTAGATCAGGGTGGAAACACCATATATTTT.

The chain uses TRBV9 and TRBJ2-1; D gene ambiguous. The CDR3 loop spans 16 amino acids. The germline V gene has CDR1 SGDLS and CDR2 YYNGEE. V was trimmed by 0 bases and J by 4 bases, leaving 14 bases between them. The CDR3 sequence: CASSVGMAAGYNEQFF. CDR3 DNA sequence: TGTGCCAGCAGCGTAGGAATGGCGGCTGGATACAATGAGCAGTTCTTC.

V usage is TRBV6-5 and J usage is TRBJ2-4, with D maybe TRBD2 (6 bases). Germline V lookup: CDR1 MNHEY, CDR2 SVGAGI. Trimming removed 8 bases from V and 8 bases from J, with 19 bases in between. The CDR3 is 14 residues long. The CDR3 DNA sequence: TGTGCCAGCGCTTACCGGGACTCGGGAGACATTCAGTACTTC. Protein sequence: CASAYRDSGDIQYF.

The gene calls are TRBV2 and TRBJ2-5; D is undetermined. V gave up 4 bases and J gave up 1 base, with 10 bases separating them. Germline CDR1 reads SNHLY; CDR2 reads FYNNEI. This CDR3 spans 14 amino acids. CDR3 DNA: TGTGCCAGCAGTGTCGGGCCCCTCCAAGAGACCCAGTACTTC. Translated, it gives CASSVGPLQETQYF.

The chain is built from TRBV5-4 and TRBJ2-2; D is perhaps TRBD2 (6 bases). Trimming left V 1 base short and J 5 bases short, with 12 bases between. This CDR3 contains 15 residues. Germline CDR1 and CDR2: SGHNT and YYREEE (reference sequence). The CDR3 DNA sequence: TGTGCCAGCAGCTTGCCGCTTGGGGGGACCGGGGAGCTGTTTTTT. This codes for CASSLPLGGTGELFF.

This clone was seen only once. The V call is TRBV30, the J call TRBJ1-4; 9 positions agree with TRBD1. CDR1 GTSNPN and CDR2 SVGIG come from the germline V gene (reference sequence). CDR3 length: 13 residues. V shed 1 base and J 8 bases; nucleotides not matched to a gene: 2. The CDR3 protein is CAWSGQGVEKLFF. The CDR3 DNA sequence: TGTGCCTGGAGTGGACAGGGGGTGGAAAAACTGTTTTTT.

The chain is built from TRBV7-9 and TRBJ1-2; D gene uncertain. In germline, CDR1 is SEHNR, CDR2 FQNEAQ (reference sequence). V was cut by 4 bases and J by 7 bases, with 19 bases left in between. The CDR3 length is 15 residues. The CDR3 is CASSSTLDQLPGYTF. DNA of the CDR3: TGTGCCAGCAGCTCGACCCTTGATCAACTCCCTGGCTACACCTTC.

The chain employs TRBV27 and TRBJ2-5; 7 bases align to TRBD1. Losses at the gene ends were 3 bases for V and 5 bases for J; bases not matched to a gene: 6. The germline V gene encodes CDR1 MNHEY and CDR2 SMNVEV (reference sequence). CDR3 length equals 14 residues. This CDR3 reads CASSFQGGAETQYF. CDR3 in DNA: TGTGCCAGCAGTTTCCAAGGGGGCGCCGAGACCCAGTACTTC.

This clone was found once. V gene TRBV7-2 combines with J gene TRBJ2-4; no reliable D call. Germline V gene sequence: CDR1 SGHTA, CDR2 FQGNSA. The ends were cut back, 1 base at V and 0 bases at J, with 4 bases in the middle. CDR3 length: 14 residues. The CDR3 sequence is CASSLGLAKNIQYF. CDR3 nucleotide sequence: TGTGCCAGCAGCTTAGGTCTAGCCAAAAACATTCAGTACTTC.

The chain couples TRBV29-1 to TRBJ2-7, with TRBD1 matching over 11 bases. V gave up 2 bases and J gave up 0 bases; unmatched junction bases: 3. Germline lookup yields CDR1 SQVTM and CDR2 ANQGSEA. The CDR3 is 15 residues long. The CDR3 bases are TGCAGCGTTGAACCCGGGACAGGGGGCTCCTACGAGCAGTACTTC. Protein: CSVEPGTGGSYEQYF.

The CDR3 DNA is TGCAGCGTTGGAGGACAGGGGAGTCAGCCCCAGCATTTT. Translated, it gives CSVGGQGSQPQHF. The genes are TRBV29-1 and TRBJ1-5; TRBD1 agrees at 9 bases. Germline values: CDR1 SQVTM, CDR2 ANQGSEA. The V and J ends lost 4 bases and 6 bases, in that order; junction bases with no gene match: 4. The CDR3 loop spans 13 amino acids.

V gene TRBV6-6 combines with J gene TRBJ2-7; D may match TRBD1 or TRBD2 (5 bases each). The CDR3 length is 13 residues. V was shortened by 4 bases and J by 6 bases, with 13 bases between the two germline ends. Germline CDR1 is MNHNY and CDR2 is SVGAGI (reference sequence). DNA of the CDR3: TGTGCCAGCAGTTTCACCGGGACCGGCGAGCAGTACTTC. It codes for CASSFTGTGEQYF.

This clone was picked up a small number of times. V usage is TRBV5-1 and J usage is TRBJ2-5, with TRBD2 matching over 11 bases. After removal of 3 bases from V and 5 bases from J, the junction contained 9 bases not matched to a gene. The CDR3 runs 16 residues. Germline CDR1 and CDR2: SGHRS and YFSETQ. The CDR3 loop reads CASSSGLAVFGETQYF. CDR3 bases: TGCGCCAGCAGCTCGGGACTAGCGGTTTTCGGTGAGACCCAGTACTTC.

In regard to this clone: In the same sample, other DNA sequences code for this CDR3. This chain links TRBV7-2 with TRBJ2-3; D is unclear. This CDR3 comprises 12 residues. Per the germline V gene, CDR1 is SGHTA and CDR2 is FQGNSA. V was clipped by 6 bases and J by 0 bases, with 4 bases between them. In DNA, the CDR3 is TGTGCCAGCAGACAAAGCACAGATACGCAGTATTTT. The encoded protein is CASRQSTDTQYF.

This chain uses TRBV6-5 with TRBJ2-2; TRBD1 agrees at 8 bases. The CDR3 runs 13 residues. Germline trimming cut 8 bases from V and 15 bases from J; bases unmatched to any gene: 14. Germline values: CDR1 MNHEY, CDR2 SVGAGI. The CDR3 DNA follows: TGTGCCAGCGGGGGGCAGGGGGCCCGAAGGTTGTTTTTT. Encoded protein: CASGGQGARRLFF.

The chain joins TRBV6-1 to TRBJ2-1; possibly TRBD1 for D (6 bases). Germline CDR1 MNHNS, CDR2 SASEGT. The CDR3 runs to 15 residues. The V end lost 6 bases, the J end lost 1 base, and 13 bases lay between the germline ends. The CDR3 DNA is TGTGCCAGCAGCCCAGGGGTAGTTTCCTACAATGAGCAGTTCTTC. Protein: CASSPGVVSYNEQFF.

The chain recombines TRBV5-1 with TRBJ1-2; 7 bases map to TRBD1. Per germline, CDR1 SGHRS and CDR2 YFSETQ. Trimming at V came to 4 bases and at J to 4 bases, leaving 10 bases not matched to a gene. The CDR3 totals 15 residues. The chain's CDR3 is CASSLRQGGSYGYTF. Written as DNA, the CDR3 is TGCGCCAGCAGCCTCAGACAGGGAGGGAGCTATGGCTACACCTTC.

This chain joins TRBV7-9 and TRBJ2-3; no definite D call. V was shortened by 1 base and J by 6 bases, with 5 bases between the two germline ends. The V gene's germline CDR1 is SEHNR and CDR2 FQNEAQ (reference sequence). This CDR3 region has 12 residues. CDR3 DNA: TGTGCCAGCAGCTTAGGTCTCGATACGCAGTATTTT. Protein: CASSLGLDTQYF. Drawing the rest from reference TRBV7-9 and TRBJ2-3, the complete variable domain is DTGVSQNPRHKITKRGQNVTFRCDPISEHNRLYWYRQTLGQGPEFLTYFQNEAQLEKSRLLSDRFSAERPKGSFSTLEIQRTEQGDSAMYLCASSLGLDTQYFGPGTRLTVL.

The chain couples TRBV10-3 to TRBJ1-3; D ambiguous. Germline values: CDR1 ENHRY, CDR2 SYGVKD. Trimming pared 3 bases from V and 0 bases from J, leaving 12 bases between. The CDR3 totals 16 residues. The CDR3 DNA sequence: TGTGCCATCAGTGACCCCGGACGGAACTCTGGAAACACCATATATTTT. Protein: CAISDPGRNSGNTIYF.

The chain carries TRBV21-1 and TRBJ2-7; the DNA was not used to check the table's D call, TRBD1. TRBV21-1 is tagged as a pseudogene. CDR3 length: 19 residues. This CDR3 is CASSKLLVFERDRGYEQYF. CDR3 sequence (DNA): TGTGCCAGCAGCAAATTATTGGTCTTTGAGCGGGACAGGGGCTACGAGCAGTACTTC.